These 30 T cell receptor beta chains share one sample of origin, sequenced in a study of shared clonotypes between healthy human individuals. Profiled with immunoSEQ multiplex PCR; TCRdb holds only in-frame clones, not every one. The table shows roughly 2.4 million clones, with more than 90% occurring only once. Sequencing was performed on naive CD4+ T cells sorted from blood. Subset in this sample: CD45RA+ positively selected. All receptors come from a man between 18 and 29 years old in good health.

This clone was recorded once. The rearrangement joins TRBV5-4 to TRBJ1-2; no clear D gene. The CDR3 sequence is 14 residues long. Trimming shortened V by 6 bases and J by 5 bases, and 17 bases separated the two germline ends. CDR1 is SGHNT and CDR2 is YYREEE in the germline V gene (reference sequence). CDR3 region: CASTSAVSVYGYTF. The CDR3, as DNA: TGTGCCAGCACCTCGGCGGTGTCGGTATATGGCTACACCTTC.

Comments on this clone: Germline is not matched at one junction end, which may reflect a read error. The chain carries TRBV7-7 and TRBJ2-5, with D perhaps assigned TRBD1 or TRBD2 (6 bases each). The CDR3 length is 15 residues. CDR1 and CDR2 (germline): SSHAT, FNYEAQ (reference sequence). The DNA of the CDR3 is TGTGCTAGCAGCTTAGGTGAAGGGGGAGGTGAGACCCAGTACTTC. Translation: CASSLGEGGGETQYF.

V and J are TRBV6-5 and TRBJ2-7, with 9 bases aligning to TRBD1. The V and J ends lost 6 bases and 2 bases, in that order; junction bases with no gene match: 8. Germline-derived CDR1 and CDR2 are MNHEY and SVGAGI. This CDR3 is 15 amino acids long. CDR3 region: CASSRDGTGTYEQYF. The CDR3 region has the DNA TGTGCCAGCAGCCGAGACGGGACAGGGACCTACGAGCAGTACTTC.

V gene TRBV6-5 combines with J gene TRBJ2-1; a weak D match, TRBD2 (5 bases). The CDR3 loop spans 14 amino acids. Between the trimmed V and J ends, which lost 6 bases and 0 bases, there was a span of 9 bases. CDR1 is MNHEY and CDR2 is SVGAGI in the germline V gene. The CDR3 DNA is TGTGCCAGCAGGGAGCGGACCTCCTACAATGAGCAGTTCTTC. Translating gives CASRERTSYNEQFF.

The CDR3 DNA reads as TGTGCTAGTGGTTTGGTACCTATGACTGGGGGTGAGCAGTTCTTC. Protein product: CASGLVPMTGGEQFF. The chain is built from TRBV12-5 and TRBJ2-1; D may match TRBD1 or TRBD2 (5 bases each). The length of the CDR3 is 15 residues. Germline lookup yields CDR1 LGHNT and CDR2 FRNRAP. Trimming pared 0 bases from V and 9 bases from J, leaving 15 bases between.

This clone was seen only a few times. This specimen includes other DNA sequences encoding the same CDR3. In DNA form, the CDR3 reads TGTGCCAGCGCGACCGGGGGGAATCAGCCCCAGCATTTT. Residues: CASATGGNQPQHF. The chain links TRBV19 to TRBJ1-5; D might be TRBD1 (5 bases). The germline V and J ends were trimmed by 9 bases and 4 bases, with 13 bases remaining between them. The CDR3 is made up of 13 amino acids. From germline, CDR1 is LNHDA and CDR2 SQIVND (reference sequence). Variable domain in full (rest from reference TRBV19 and TRBJ1-5): DGGITQSPKYLFRKEGQNVTLSCEQNLNHDAMYWYRQDPGQGLRLIYYSQIVNDFQKGDIAEGYSVSREKKESFPLTVTSAQKNPTAFYLCASATGGNQPQHFGDGTRLSIL.

In this sample, this clone turned up once. The J gene is TRBJ1-6, the V gene TRBV5-1; 9 nucleotides line up with TRBD1. From germline, CDR1 is SGHRS and CDR2 YFSETQ. V lost 0 bases to trimming and J lost 8 bases; unmatched junction nucleotides: 9. This CDR3 comprises 17 residues. CDR3 sequence (DNA): TGCGCCAGCAGCTTGGTCGGGACAGGGCGTTCGGATTCACCCCTCCACTTT. The encoded protein is CASSLVGTGRSDSPLHF.

CDR3 nucleotides: TGTGCCAGTAGTCCGAGGGGCTTCTCCTATAATTCACCCCTCCACTTT. This translates into CASSPRGFSYNSPLHF. V is TRBV19 and J is TRBJ1-6, with D perhaps matching TRBD1 (5 bases). V dropped 5 bases and J dropped 0 bases, with 11 bases sitting between them. In germline, CDR1 is LNHDA, CDR2 SQIVND (reference sequence). This CDR3 is 16 amino acids long.

V gene TRBV5-1 combines with J gene TRBJ1-4; weak D call: TRBD1 (6 bases). Germline V gene lookup returns CDR1 SGHRS and CDR2 YFSETQ. V was clipped by 4 bases and J by 2 bases, with 12 bases between them. This CDR3 is 15 amino acids long. CDR3 nucleotides: TGCGCCAGCAGCGACACAGGGACCACTAATGAAAAACTGTTTTTT. The encoded protein is CASSDTGTTNEKLFF. Combining the CDR3 with reference TRBV5-1 and TRBJ1-4 gives the whole variable domain KAGVTQTPRYLIKTRGQQVTLSCSPISGHRSVSWYQQTPGQGLQFLFEYFSETQRNKGNFPGRFSGRQFSNSRSEMNVSTLELGDSALYLCASSDTGTTNEKLFFGSGTQLSVL.

In DNA, the CDR3 is TGTGCCAGCAGCTCACACAGGGGGCCCCAGCATTTT. Translation: CASSSHRGPQHF. V and J are TRBV11-2 and TRBJ1-5, with 7 bases matching TRBD1. V dropped 4 bases and J dropped 9; count of bases not matched to a gene: 3. This CDR3 is 12 amino acids long. Germline V CDR1 and CDR2: SGHAT, FQNNGV.

The chain uses TRBV20-1 and TRBJ1-1, with D unclear. The germline gives CDR1 DFQATT, CDR2 SNEGSKA (reference sequence). This CDR3 is built from 11 residues. V lost 6 bases and J lost 0, with 5 bases in between. CDR3 DNA: TGCAGTGCAGACATGAACACTGAAGCTTTCTTT. Its translation is CSADMNTEAFF.

This clone has just one count. V and J are TRBV28 and TRBJ1-4, with 10 bases identical to TRBD1. V gave up 6 bases and J gave up 8 bases; unmatched junction bases: 6. CDR3 length: 14 amino acids. Per the germline V gene, CDR1 is MDHEN and CDR2 is SYDVKM. CDR3 nucleotides: TGTGCCAGCAGCCCCGGGACAGGGGACGAAAAACTGTTTTTT. Encoded protein: CASSPGTGDEKLFF.

This rearrangement joins TRBV5-6 to TRBJ2-4; D gene unclear. V lost 2 bases and J lost 3, with 15 bases in between. The CDR3 runs 16 residues. Germline CDR1 and CDR2: SGHDT and YYEEEE. The CDR3 DNA follows: TGTGCCAGCAGCTTCGCGCCAGTTTTGAACAAAAACATTCAGTACTTC. The encoded protein is CASSFAPVLNKNIQYF.

This chain connects TRBV29-1 to TRBJ2-5; D possibly uses TRBD1 or TRBD2 (5 bases each). The V end was cut by 7 bases, the J end by 7 bases, with 16 bases between. This CDR3 comprises 12 residues. CDR1 is SQVTM and CDR2 is ANQGSEA in the germline V gene. For the CDR3, the DNA is TGCAGCGCAGGGCCCCCAGAGGGGACCCAGTACTTC. This codes for CSAGPPEGTQYF.

The chain links TRBV29-1 to TRBJ1-4; no reliable D call. The CDR3 sequence is 15 residues long. Trimming left V 0 bases short and J 3 bases short, with 11 bases between. The germline CDR1 and CDR2 sequences are SQVTM and ANQGSEA. The CDR3 is CSVEDRQSANEKLFF. The CDR3 bases are TGCAGCGTTGAAGATCGGCAGTCGGCTAATGAAAAACTGTTTTTT.

J is TRBJ2-7 and V is TRBV5-1; 10 bases align to TRBD1. Germline V gene data show CDR1 as SGHRS and CDR2 as YFSETQ. Trimming at V came to 4 bases and at J to 3 bases, leaving 7 bases not matched to a gene. This CDR3 has 15 residues. This CDR3 is CASSAAGTGVYEQYF. In nucleotides, the CDR3 is TGCGCCAGCAGCGCCGCCGGGACAGGGGTCTACGAGCAGTACTTC.

The CDR3 nucleotides are TGTGCCAGCAGCTCGGACAGTAAGACTGAAGCTTTCTTT. Translated, it gives CASSSDSKTEAFF. The chain couples TRBV7-9 to TRBJ1-1; D possibly corresponds to TRBD1 (6 bases). CDR1 and CDR2 from the germline V gene are SEHNR and FQNEAQ (reference sequence). This CDR3 spans 13 amino acids. V lost 4 bases and J lost 5, with 11 bases in between.

The chain carries TRBV6-5 and TRBJ2-3; D could derive from TRBD1 or TRBD2 (5 bases each). The germline V and J ends were trimmed by 6 bases and 5 bases, with 15 bases remaining between them. This CDR3 has 14 amino acids. Germline loops: CDR1 MNHEY, CDR2 SVGAGI. The CDR3, as DNA: TGTGCCAGCAGCCCGGGACGGAATGGAGATACGCAGTATTTT. Its protein is CASSPGRNGDTQYF.

CDR3 protein: CASSPPMQGGTGELFF. In DNA, the CDR3 is TGTGCCAGCTCACCACCGATGCAGGGGGGAACCGGGGAGCTGTTTTTT. The chain carries TRBV18 and TRBJ2-2, with D possibly being TRBD1 (7 bases). From germline, CDR1 is KGHSH and CDR2 LQKENI. This CDR3 is built from 16 residues. V lost 0 bases and J 5 bases, leaving 13 bases between the germline ends.

V gene TRBV7-2 combines with J gene TRBJ1-6; 9 nucleotides match TRBD1. This CDR3 region has 16 residues. Germline CDR1 and CDR2: SGHTA and FQGNSA. Losses at the gene ends were 1 base for V and 7 bases for J; bases not matched to a gene: 5. The CDR3 coding sequence is TGTGCCAGCAGCTTAGAGGTTGGGACAGGGAATTCACCCCTCCACTTT. Its protein is CASSLEVGTGNSPLHF.

The gene calls are TRBV30 and TRBJ1-5, with D possibly matching TRBD1 (6 bases). The length of the CDR3 is 13 residues. Deletions cut 5 bases from V and 6 bases from J, with 14 bases between. The germline CDR1 and CDR2 sequences are GTSNPN and SVGIG (reference sequence). The CDR3, as DNA: TGTGCCTGGGAAACAGGGAGAGGTCAGCCCCAGCATTTT. Protein product: CAWETGRGQPQHF.

J is TRBJ1-2 and V is TRBV6-5, with D maybe TRBD1 (6 bases). This CDR3 has 15 residues. Trimming cost V 1 base and J 4 bases, with 13 bases left between them. The germline V gene encodes CDR1 MNHEY and CDR2 SVGAGI. CDR3 sequence: CASSYLAGESYGYTF. CDR3 nucleotides: TGTGCCAGCAGTTACTTGGCAGGGGAAAGCTATGGCTACACCTTC.

J is TRBJ2-1 and V is TRBV6-6; D tentatively fits TRBD1 or TRBD2 (5 bases each). CDR3 length equals 14 residues. Germline V gives CDR1 MNHNY, CDR2 SVGAGI (reference sequence). V lost 8 bases, J lost 8 bases, and 19 bases lay in between. The chain's CDR3 is CASQTRQGVDEQFF. CDR3 nucleotide sequence: TGTGCCAGCCAAACCCGCCAGGGAGTTGATGAGCAGTTCTTC.

The chain links TRBV10-3 to TRBJ2-1, with TRBD2 matching over 12 bases. Unmatched junction bases numbered 12, after V lost 6 bases and J lost 9 bases. The length of the CDR3 is 16 residues. Germline CDR1 and CDR2: ENHRY and SYGVKD. CDR3 sequence reads: CAISPLAGGPSGEQFF. The CDR3 DNA reads as TGTGCCATCAGCCCCCTAGCGGGAGGGCCCTCGGGTGAGCAGTTCTTC.

The genes are TRBV6-1 and TRBJ2-7, with D possibly matching TRBD1 (6 bases). The CDR3 is made up of 14 amino acids. Germline V gives CDR1 MNHNS, CDR2 SASEGT. V lost 4 bases to trimming and J lost 0 bases, with 10 bases between them. In DNA, the CDR3 is TGTGCCAGCAGTGTCGGGACACTCTCCTACGAGCAGTACTTC. The encoded protein is CASSVGTLSYEQYF.

The chain couples TRBV15 to TRBJ2-3; 10 bases match TRBD2. The CDR3 runs to 16 residues. CDR1 is LNHNV, CDR2 YYDKDF, per germline (reference sequence). Losses at the gene ends were 0 bases for V and 5 bases for J; bases not matched to a gene: 5. The CDR3 sequence is CATSRDRSGRVDTQYF. For the CDR3, the DNA is TGTGCCACCAGCAGAGATCGCAGCGGGAGGGTAGATACGCAGTATTTT.

In DNA form, the CDR3 reads TGTGCCAGCAGTACAGGGGGCTCCTACGAGCAGTACTTC. Translating gives CASSTGGSYEQYF. The chain joins TRBV6-5 to TRBJ2-7; 8 bases are shared with TRBD1. The V and J ends lost 5 bases and 0 bases, in that order; junction bases with no gene match: 0. Germline V lookup: CDR1 MNHEY, CDR2 SVGAGI. The CDR3 covers 13 residues.

The chain recombines TRBV5-1 with TRBJ1-6; a possible D gene is TRBD1 (6 bases). Trimming removed 4 bases at V and 5 bases at J, with 13 bases between. CDR3 length: 15 residues. From germline, CDR1 is SGHRS and CDR2 YFSETQ. The CDR3: CASSLQGNNNSPLHF. CDR3 nucleotides: TGCGCCAGCAGCCTTCAGGGGAACAATAATTCACCCCTCCACTTT.

This clone was observed once. This chain connects TRBV6-5 to TRBJ2-2; D may be TRBD1 (5 bases). Germline V gene sequence: CDR1 MNHEY, CDR2 SVGAGI. This CDR3 contains 16 residues. Trimming shortened V by 8 bases and J by 0 bases, and 16 bases separated the two germline ends. The chain's CDR3 is CASRLGAGPNTGELFF. The CDR3 region has the DNA TGTGCCAGCCGTTTAGGGGCAGGCCCGAACACCGGGGAGCTGTTTTTT.

The chain couples TRBV2 to TRBJ1-4; no reliable D call. The germline CDR1 and CDR2 sequences are SNHLY and FYNNEI. Trimming left V 2 bases short and J 7 bases short, with 5 bases between. This CDR3 is built from 12 residues. The CDR3 nucleotides are TGTGCCAGCAGTGAAATCGGTGAAAAACTGTTTTTT. Its protein is CASSEIGEKLFF.